A single sample gave rise to the 30 T cell receptor beta chains below, sequenced in a study of radiotherapy plus CTLA-4 blockade in lung cancer. Here immunoSEQ multiplex PCR was the method, and the copy in TCRdb shows in-frame clones only, minus some. The sample contains roughly 32,000 clones, roughly four fifths of which appear only once. The sample was peripheral blood, taken from a patient treated with radiotherapy plus ipilimumab. The source is a human donor with non-small cell lung cancer that progressed on radiotherapy plus ipilimumab.

V is TRBV7-9 and J is TRBJ2-7; 8 nucleotides align to TRBD1. CDR1 and CDR2 from the germline V gene are SEHNR and FQNEAQ (reference sequence). V lost 0 bases, J lost 3 bases, and 4 bases stayed unmatched. This CDR3 has 15 residues. The CDR3 region has the DNA TGTGCCAGCAGCTTAGCCGGGACAGGAGTCTACGAGCAGTACTTC. Its translation is CASSLAGTGVYEQYF.

The rearrangement uses TRBV13 and TRBJ2-1; 7 nucleotides line up with TRBD1. Germline values: CDR1 PRHDT, CDR2 FYEKMQ (reference sequence). The ends lost 4 bases at V and 2 bases at J; junction bases unmatched: 17. CDR3 size: 19 residues. The CDR3 DNA reads TGTGCCAGCAGCTACCCCCCGGGAAGGCTAGGGGGCCCCTACAATGAGCAGTTCTTC. Protein sequence: CASSYPPGRLGGPYNEQFF.

This clone was observed a handful of times. This chain links TRBV4-1 with TRBJ2-1; D gene uncertain. Germline V gene sequence: CDR1 MGHRA, CDR2 YSYEKL. The V end was cut by 1 base, the J end by 9 bases, with 16 bases between. The CDR3 totals 15 residues. DNA of the CDR3: TGCGCCAGCAGCCAAGTACAAGGGATTGACGGTGAGCAGTTCTTC. Amino acids: CASSQVQGIDGEQFF.

This clone came up a few times. This rearrangement joins TRBV7-9 to TRBJ1-2, with a possible D match to TRBD1 (5 bases). The CDR3 length is 12 residues. Between the trimmed V and J ends, which lost 5 bases and 5 bases, there was a span of 9 bases. Germline CDR1 SEHNR, CDR2 FQNEAQ (reference sequence). CDR3 nucleotides: TGTGCCAGCAGCCAGGGAGTTTATGGCTACACCTTC. Translation: CASSQGVYGYTF.

The chain has TRBV5-1 and TRBJ2-1; D assignment may be TRBD1 or TRBD2 (5 bases each). Per the germline V gene, CDR1 is SGHRS and CDR2 is YFSETQ. There are 15 residues in the CDR3. With 7 bases removed from V and 5 bases from J, the gap between germline ends came to 19 bases. DNA of the CDR3: TGCGCCAGCGCCCGGTCCGGGACGGAACACAATGAGCAGTTCTTC. It is translated as CASARSGTEHNEQFF.

The V call is TRBV27, the J call TRBJ1-5; the D is unclear. The V gene's germline CDR1 is MNHEY and CDR2 SMNVEV (reference sequence). This CDR3 is 15 amino acids long. V dropped 3 bases and J dropped 2 bases, with 11 bases sitting between them. This CDR3 is CASSLRSVGNQPQHF. CDR3 nucleotides: TGTGCCAGCAGTTTGAGGTCGGTCGGCAATCAGCCCCAGCATTTT.

The chain employs TRBV28 and TRBJ1-2; possibly TRBD1 for D (5 bases). The germline CDR1 and CDR2 sequences are MDHEN and SYDVKM. With 6 bases removed from V and 4 bases from J, the gap between germline ends came to 15 bases. The length of the CDR3 is 14 residues. The chain's CDR3 is CASSPPGGGYGYTF. The CDR3 bases are TGTGCCAGCAGCCCGCCGGGGGGTGGCTATGGCTACACCTTC.

This clone was found a few times. Other nucleotide sequences from this sample produce the same CDR3. The chain couples TRBV28 to TRBJ1-5; weak D call: TRBD1 (5 bases). The CDR3 length is 14 residues. V gave up 11 bases and J gave up 6 bases, with 20 bases separating them. Germline CDR1 is MDHEN and CDR2 is SYDVKM. DNA for the CDR3: TGTGCCGGGGGAAGCGGGGGTGGGGGTCAGCCCCAGCATTTT. Residues: CAGGSGGGGQPQHF. The entire variable domain, with the rest obtained from reference TRBV28 and TRBJ1-5, is as follows: DVKVTQSSRYLVKRTGEKVFLECVQDMDHENMFWYRQDPGLGLRLIYFSYDVKMKEKGDIPEGYSVSREKKERFSLILESASTNQTSMYLCAGGSGGGGQPQHFGDGTRLSIL.

This clone was detected only once. V gene TRBV10-2 combines with J gene TRBJ1-5; TRBD1 is a possible D gene (6 bases). The CDR3 loop spans 15 amino acids. V dropped 0 bases and J dropped 9 bases, with 15 bases sitting between them. Germline V gene sequence: CDR1 WSHSY, CDR2 SAAADI. The CDR3 reads CASSESSGAGGPQHF. The CDR3 DNA reads TGCGCCAGCAGTGAGTCGTCAGGGGCCGGGGGGCCCCAGCATTTT.

In its sample, this clone was seen once. V gene TRBV28 combines with J gene TRBJ2-1, with D tentatively TRBD2 (5 bases). The CDR3 spans 14 residues. V lost 7 bases, J lost 4 bases, and 14 bases lay in between. The V gene's germline CDR1 is MDHEN and CDR2 SYDVKM. The CDR3 spells CASTGSTVYNEQFF. In DNA form, the CDR3 reads TGTGCCAGCACGGGGAGTACAGTGTACAATGAGCAGTTCTTC.

The CDR3 loop reads CASSSPPRDITYEQYF. The CDR3 nucleotides read TGTGCCAGCAGCTCCCCTCCCCGGGACATCACCTACGAGCAGTACTTC. V usage is TRBV7-9 and J usage is TRBJ2-5, with a tentative D call TRBD1 (6 bases). With the DNA end fitting TRBJ2-7 better, the J assignment may be wrong. The CDR3 spans 16 residues. Germline V CDR1 and CDR2: SEHNR, FQNEAQ (reference sequence).

The chain is built from TRBV5-5 and TRBJ1-5; D not certain. Trimming removed 1 base from V and 5 bases from J, with 13 bases in between. Germline-derived CDR1 and CDR2 are SGHKS and YYEKEE (reference sequence). The CDR3 length is 15 residues. The CDR3 nucleotides read TGTGCCAGCAGCTTGAAAGGTGGAGGCGATCAGCCCCAGCATTTT. It is translated as CASSLKGGGDQPQHF.

The DNA for the CDR3 is TGTGCCAGCAGCCAGGAGGACAGCAGGGGCACTGAAGCTTTCTTT. It translates to CASSQEDSRGTEAFF. The chain has TRBV4-2 and TRBJ1-1, with a weak D call TRBD1 (6 bases). This CDR3 is built from 15 residues. The V end was cut by 3 bases, the J end by 4 bases, with 15 bases between. CDR1 and CDR2 from the germline V gene are LGHNA and YNFKEQ.

This sequence joins TRBV28 and TRBJ1-1; D remains ambiguous. The CDR3 has 15 amino acids. From germline, CDR1 is MDHEN and CDR2 SYDVKM. V was shortened by 5 bases and J by 5 bases, with 18 bases between the two germline ends. Written as DNA, the CDR3 is TGTGCCAGCAGTCCCCGAGGGCGGGTGCGGACTGAAGCTTTCTTT. It is translated as CASSPRGRVRTEAFF.

This clone has just a few counts. The V call is TRBV7-3, the J call TRBJ1-2; D perhaps matches TRBD1 (6 bases). Trimming pared 0 bases from V and 5 bases from J, leaving 13 bases between. Germline CDR1 reads SGHTA; CDR2 reads FQGTGA. The length of the CDR3 is 15 residues. CDR3 coding DNA: TGTGCCAGCAGCTTAACGGGGGGCCCTGGGTATGGCTACACCTTC. Its translation: CASSLTGGPGYGYTF.

This clone has just a few counts. This chain links TRBV4-1 with TRBJ1-4; a possible D gene is TRBD1 (6 bases). This CDR3 contains 16 residues. With 4 bases removed from V and 4 bases from J, the gap between germline ends came to 16 bases. Looked up from germline, CDR1 is MGHRA and CDR2 is YSYEKL. The chain's CDR3 is CASSRNHRVNNEKLFF. In nucleotides, the CDR3 is TGCGCCAGCAGCCGCAACCACAGGGTAAATAATGAAAAACTGTTTTTT.

This clone came up a few times. This chain joins TRBV2 and TRBJ2-5; D possibly corresponds to TRBD1 (6 bases). Germline assignment: CDR1 SNHLY and CDR2 FYNNEI. Trimming removed 6 bases from V and 5 bases from J, with 10 bases in between. CDR3 length: 12 residues. In DNA form, the CDR3 reads TGTGCCAGCAGGACTACAGGGGAGACCCAGTACTTC. Its protein product is CASRTTGETQYF.

This clone appeared a single time. The CDR3, as DNA: TGTGCCACCAGCAGCCTGACAGGGAACACTGAAGCTTTCTTT. Translated: CATSSLTGNTEAFF. The rearrangement links TRBV15 to TRBJ1-1; possibly TRBD1 for D (6 bases). Trimming removed 3 bases at V and 1 base at J, with 9 bases between. CDR1 is LNHNV and CDR2 is YYDKDF in the germline V gene (reference sequence). This CDR3 is 14 amino acids long. Looking up the rest from reference TRBV15 and TRBJ1-1 gives the full variable domain: DAMVIQNPRYQVTQFGKPVTLSCSQTLNHNVMYWYQQKSSQAPKLLFHYYDKDFNNEADTPDNFQSRRPNTSFCFLDIRSPGLGDTAMYLCATSSLTGNTEAFFGQGTRLTVV.

The J gene is TRBJ2-3, the V gene TRBV29-1; D is unclear. CDR3 length: 11 amino acids. CDR1 and CDR2 (germline): SQVTM, ANQGSEA. Between the trimmed V and J ends, which lost 5 bases and 7 bases, there was a span of 10 bases. CDR3 nucleotide sequence: TGCAGCGTTAGGGTGGTAAATACGCAGTATTTT. As protein: CSVRVVNTQYF.

This clone has just a few counts. The CDR3 region is CASSQDLAREQYF. The CDR3 coding sequence is TGTGCCAGCAGCCAAGATCTGGCCCGAGAGCAGTACTTC. This chain links TRBV14 with TRBJ2-7; D call uncertain. CDR1 is SGHDN, CDR2 FVKESK, per germline. CDR3 length: 13 residues. Trimming took off 0 bases at V and 7 bases at J, with 10 bases between the two ends.

This sequence joins TRBV7-2 and TRBJ2-1, with TRBD2 matching over 11 bases. V trimming: 5 bases; J trimming: 3 bases; junction bases outside the gene matches: 6. Germline V lookup: CDR1 SGHTA, CDR2 FQGNSA. The CDR3 consists of 16 residues. The CDR3 coding sequence is TGTGCCAGCAGCCGTTCCGGGACTAGCGGCTACAATGAGCAGTTCTTC. It yields the protein CASSRSGTSGYNEQFF.

The V gene is TRBV2, the J gene TRBJ1-2; 7 bases match TRBD1. CDR3 size: 12 residues. Germline loops: CDR1 SNHLY, CDR2 FYNNEI. The V gene end was trimmed by 4 bases and the J gene end by 7 bases; junction bases not matched to a gene: 3. The CDR3 DNA follows: TGTGCCAGCAGTGTAAACAGGGGTGGCTACACCTTC. Encoded protein: CASSVNRGGYTF.

The sample holds a few counts of this clone. The V call is TRBV10-3, the J call TRBJ2-3; TRBD2 might be the D (7 bases). The length of the CDR3 is 14 residues. Trimming took off 10 bases at V and 1 base at J, with 15 bases between the two ends. CDR1 and CDR2 from the germline V gene are ENHRY and SYGVKD. The CDR3 bases are TGTGCCACCTCGGGGGGCGGTGGCACAGATACGCAGTATTTT. This gives the protein CATSGGGGTDTQYF.

This chain links TRBV5-1 with TRBJ2-7; TRBD1 matches 11 bases. This CDR3 region has 14 residues. The ends lost 5 bases at V and 4 bases at J; junction bases unmatched: 5. CDR1 is SGHRS, CDR2 YFSETQ, per germline. The CDR3 region has the DNA TGCGCCAGCAGTGTGGACAGGGGGCCTTACGAGCAGTACTTC. It encodes CASSVDRGPYEQYF.

V usage is TRBV19 and J usage is TRBJ1-2, with D hard to call. The V gene lost 6 bases and the J gene lost 7 bases, with 12 bases spanning the gap. Per germline, CDR1 LNHDA and CDR2 SQIVND (reference sequence). CDR3 length equals 12 residues. In DNA, the CDR3 is TGTGCCAGTAGCCCCCGAACGTCTGGCTACACCTTC. Translating it yields CASSPRTSGYTF.

The genes are TRBV5-5 and TRBJ2-5; the match to TRBD2 covers 14 bases. The CDR3 extends over 17 amino acids. The germline CDR1 and CDR2 sequences are SGHKS and YYEKEE (reference sequence). The ends lost 5 bases at V and 4 bases at J; junction bases unmatched: 10. The CDR3 loop is CASSRGTSGRVRETQYF. For the CDR3, the DNA is TGTGCCAGCAGTCGGGGGACTAGCGGGAGAGTTAGAGAGACCCAGTACTTC.

The rearrangement links TRBV5-5 to TRBJ2-1; tentatively, D is TRBD1 (6 bases). Germline V gene data show CDR1 as SGHKS and CDR2 as YYEKEE (reference sequence). Trimming stripped 2 bases from V and 12 bases from J, with 12 bases between. CDR3 length: 12 residues. CDR3 residues: CASSFRQDLQFF. CDR3 bases: TGTGCCAGCAGCTTCAGACAGGATCTGCAGTTCTTC.

V is TRBV28 and J is TRBJ2-1; D is possibly TRBD2 (5 bases). Trimming took 1 base from V and 6 from J, leaving 10 bases between them. In germline, CDR1 is MDHEN, CDR2 SYDVKM. The CDR3 is made up of 14 amino acids. The CDR3 nucleotides read TGTGCCAGCAGTTTATCCGACGGGATCAATGAGCAGTTCTTC. Encoded protein: CASSLSDGINEQFF.

This clone has just one count. The chain employs TRBV5-4 and TRBJ2-7; D unclear. Deletions cut 2 bases from V and 0 bases from J, with 6 bases between. CDR1 is SGHNT, CDR2 YYREEE, per germline (reference sequence). The length of the CDR3 is 13 residues. The CDR3 coding sequence is TGTGCCAGCAGCTTACTTCCCTCCTACGAGCAGTACTTC. It translates to CASSLLPSYEQYF.

In its sample, this clone was seen a few times. The genes are TRBV7-8 and TRBJ2-5; 10 positions match TRBD1. V lost 5 bases and J lost 1; bases outside the gene matches: 10. In germline, CDR1 is SGHVS, CDR2 FQNEAQ. CDR3 length: 17 amino acids. The CDR3 is CASSHGQGVSLQETQYF. CDR3 in DNA: TGTGCCAGCAGCCATGGACAGGGGGTGTCCCTCCAAGAGACCCAGTACTTC.